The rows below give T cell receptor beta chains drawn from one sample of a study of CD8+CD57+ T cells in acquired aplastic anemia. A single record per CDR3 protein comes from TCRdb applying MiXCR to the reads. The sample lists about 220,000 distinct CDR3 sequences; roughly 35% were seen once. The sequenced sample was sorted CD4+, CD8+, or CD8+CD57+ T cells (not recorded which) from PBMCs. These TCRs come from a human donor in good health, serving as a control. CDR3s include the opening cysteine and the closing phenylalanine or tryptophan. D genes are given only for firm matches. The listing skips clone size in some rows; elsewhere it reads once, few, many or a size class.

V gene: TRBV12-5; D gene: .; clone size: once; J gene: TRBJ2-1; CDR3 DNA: TGTGCTAGTGGTTTGGTCATTCCCTTTAGCGGTTCGGCTCGGAATGAGCAGTTCTTC; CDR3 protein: CASGLVIPFSGSARNEQFF
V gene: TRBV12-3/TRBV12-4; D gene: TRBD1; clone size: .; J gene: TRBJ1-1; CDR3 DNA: TGTGCCAGCAGTTTGAGTGACAGGGGGTATTCTGAAGCTTTCTTT; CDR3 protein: CASSLSDRGYSEAFF
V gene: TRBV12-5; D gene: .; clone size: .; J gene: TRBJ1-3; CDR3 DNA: TGTGCTAGTGGTTTATCACTGAGCTCTGGAAACACCATATATTTT; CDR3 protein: CASGLSLSSGNTIYF
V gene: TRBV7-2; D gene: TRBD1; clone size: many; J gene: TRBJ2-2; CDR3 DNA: TGTGCCAGCAGCTTAGGACAGGGGAGGACCGGGGAGCTGTTTTTT; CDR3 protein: CASSLGQGRTGELFF
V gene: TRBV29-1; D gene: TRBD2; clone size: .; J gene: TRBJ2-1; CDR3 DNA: TGCAGCGTGGGGACTAGCGGGGGCAGTGAGCAGTTCTTC; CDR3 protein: CSVGTSGGSEQFF
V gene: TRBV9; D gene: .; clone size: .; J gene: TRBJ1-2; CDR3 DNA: TGTGCCAGCAGCGTAGCGCAGGGGACTAACTATGGCTACACCTTC; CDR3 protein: CASSVAQGTNYGYTF
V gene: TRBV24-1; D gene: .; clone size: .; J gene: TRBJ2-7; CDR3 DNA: TGTGCCACCAGTGCCAAGAGCCCCACTCACTACGAGCAGTACTTC; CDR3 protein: CATSAKSPTHYEQYF
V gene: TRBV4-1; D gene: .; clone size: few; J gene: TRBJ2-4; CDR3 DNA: TGCGCCAGCAGCCAAGTGGGGGGCGACAACATTCAGTACTTC; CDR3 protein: CASSQVGGDNIQYF
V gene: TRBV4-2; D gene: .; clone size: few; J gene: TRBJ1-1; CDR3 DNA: TGTGCCAGCAGCCAAGATTTAGAGAGAATGAACACTGAAGCTTTCTTT; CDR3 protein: CASSQDLERMNTEAFF
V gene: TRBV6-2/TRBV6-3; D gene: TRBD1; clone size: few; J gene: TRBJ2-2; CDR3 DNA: TGTGCCAGCAGTTACGACAGGGGGCGCGTCGGGGAGCTGTTTTTT; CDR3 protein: CASSYDRGRVGELFF
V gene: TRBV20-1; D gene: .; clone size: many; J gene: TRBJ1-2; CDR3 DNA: TGCAGTGCTAGTGAAGGGGGTGAAGGGGCCCTCCGTGGCTACACCTTC; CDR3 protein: CSASEGGEGALRGYTF
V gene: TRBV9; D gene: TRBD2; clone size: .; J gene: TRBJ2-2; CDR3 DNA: TGTGCCAGCAGCGCACCATCGGGAGCGGGGGGGCGTTACACCGGGGAGCTGTTTTTT; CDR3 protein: CASSAPSGAGGRYTGELFF
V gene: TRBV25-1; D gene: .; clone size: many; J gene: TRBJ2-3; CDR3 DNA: TGTGCCAGCAGACTAGACACAGATACGCAGTATTTT; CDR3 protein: CASRLDTDTQYF
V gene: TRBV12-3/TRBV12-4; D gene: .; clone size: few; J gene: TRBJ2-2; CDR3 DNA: TGTGCCAGCAGTTACGGGGGGCTTGGTGGGGAGCTGTTTTTT; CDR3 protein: CASSYGGLGGELFF
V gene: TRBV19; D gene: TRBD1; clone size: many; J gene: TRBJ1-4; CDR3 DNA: TGTGCCAGTAGCCCCGGCTATGTGACAGGGGGGGAAAAACTGTTTTTT; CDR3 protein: CASSPGYVTGGEKLFF
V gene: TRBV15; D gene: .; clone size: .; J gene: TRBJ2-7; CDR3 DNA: TGTGCCACCAGCAGTGCTATTGACGGGGCTCGACACGAGCAGTACTTC; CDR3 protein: CATSSAIDGARHEQYF
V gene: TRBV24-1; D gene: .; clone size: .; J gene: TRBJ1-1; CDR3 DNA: TGTGCCACCAGTGACGGGGGGAACACTGAAGCTTTCTTT; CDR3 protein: CATSDGGNTEAFF
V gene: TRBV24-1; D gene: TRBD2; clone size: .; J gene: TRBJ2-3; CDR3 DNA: TGTGCCACCAGTGATAGGAGCGCGGGAGAATCAGATACGCAGTATTTT; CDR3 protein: CATSDRSAGESDTQYF
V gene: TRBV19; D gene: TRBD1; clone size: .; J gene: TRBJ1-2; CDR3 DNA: TGTGCCAGTAGACACAGGGGGCCGGGCTATGGCTACACCTTC; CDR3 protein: CASRHRGPGYGYTF
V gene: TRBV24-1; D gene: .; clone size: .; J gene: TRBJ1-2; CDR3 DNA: TGTGCCACCAGTGCTCGAAAAACAGGGAATTATGGCTACACCTTC; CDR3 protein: CATSARKTGNYGYTF
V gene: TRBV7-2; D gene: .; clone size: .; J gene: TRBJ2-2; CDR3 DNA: TGTGCCAGCAGCTTATGGGGGTCCGCCGGGGAGCTGTTTTTT; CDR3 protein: CASSLWGSAGELFF
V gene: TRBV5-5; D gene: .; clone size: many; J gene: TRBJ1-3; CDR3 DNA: TGTGCCAGCAGTGCCCAGGTGATGAACTCTGGAAACACCATATATTTT; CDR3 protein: CASSAQVMNSGNTIYF
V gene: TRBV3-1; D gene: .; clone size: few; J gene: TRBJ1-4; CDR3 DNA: TGTGCCAGCAGCCAAGATCGGGGAACAGTCAATTTT; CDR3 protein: CASSQDRGTVNF
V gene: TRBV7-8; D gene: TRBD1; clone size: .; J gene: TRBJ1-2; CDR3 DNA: TGTGCCAGCAGCTTAGTCAGGGGGCACGGCTACACCTTC; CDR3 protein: CASSLVRGHGYTF
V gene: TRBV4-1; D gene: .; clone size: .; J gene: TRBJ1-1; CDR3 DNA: TGCGCCAGCAGCCGAAGGGGAGACACTGAAGCTTTCTTT; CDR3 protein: CASSRRGDTEAFF
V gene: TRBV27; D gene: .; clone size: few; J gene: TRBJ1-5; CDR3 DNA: TGTGCCAGCAGTGTTAGTTTTAATCAGCCCCAGCATTTT; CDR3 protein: CASSVSFNQPQHF
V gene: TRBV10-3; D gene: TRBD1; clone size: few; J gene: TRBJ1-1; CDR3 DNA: TGTGCCAGCAGAGGGGGCCATGAGGGCCAAGCTTTCTTT; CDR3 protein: CASRGGHEGQAFF
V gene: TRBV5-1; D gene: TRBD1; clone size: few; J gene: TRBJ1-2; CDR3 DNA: TGCGCCAGCAGCTTGCTGGGGACAGGTACAGGCTACACCTTC; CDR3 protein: CASSLLGTGTGYTF
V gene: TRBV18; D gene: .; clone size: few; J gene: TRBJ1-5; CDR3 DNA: TGTGCCAGCTCACCAAATGGGGATCAGCCCCAGCATTTT; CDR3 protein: CASSPNGDQPQHF